This TCR beta chain derives from a study of T cells in Graves' hyperthyroidism and ophthalmopathy. Study as a whole: Peripheral blood was collected at initial diagnosis, before any treatment. Study findings and constraints: Model output signaled ophthalmopathy a median roughly six months ahead of onset. Most thyroid clonotypes expanded above 0.001 appeared in blood too.

From RNA transcripts, TCR beta CDR3 regions were amplified. The TCR CDR3 first-round RT-PCR relied on the HTBI primer set. TCRdb fed the multiplex PCR reads into MiXCR, producing one record per CDR3 protein. The sample has under 600,000 distinct CDR3 sequences, roughly a sixth seen once. CDR3 length: 15 residues. Germline loops: CDR1 MDHEN, CDR2 SYDVKM. V lost 7 bases and J 2 bases, leaving 14 bases between the germline ends. The PBMCs studied were ones that came from roughly 9.1 ml fresh peripheral blood. This clonotype was counted many times. Its antigen remains unknown. The TCR sequence derives from a woman aged 40 to 55 with Graves' ophthalmopathy. Source material: blood. V is TRBV28 and J is TRBJ2-2; tentatively, D is TRBD2 (6 bases). This CDR3 is CASINGGRNTGELFF. In nucleotides, the CDR3 is TGTGCCAGCATTAATGGGGGGAGAAACACCGGGGAGCTGTTTTTT.